A selection of T cell receptor beta chains follows, all from one sample in a study of regulatory T cells in long-lasting Graves disease. From the multiplex PCR reads, TCRdb called clonotypes with MiXCR, one entry per CDR3 protein. The sample records approximately 690,000 distinct CDR3 sequences, 25% to 35% being singletons. The sample in question was peripheral blood mononuclear cells (PBMCs), obtained when the disease was refractory, from a patient treated with antithyroid drugs. The receptors derive from a female donor with Graves disease. CDR3s include the opening cysteine and the closing phenylalanine or tryptophan. The D gene is left open where the match is weak. Not every row has a clone size; where given, it reads once, few, many or a size class.

j_call | clone_size | v_call | cdr3_length | d_call | cdr3_nt | cdr3_aa
TRBJ1-4 | few | TRBV20-1 | 13 | . | TGCAGTGCTAGAGATGGGGCCCGAGAAAAACTGTTTTTT | CSARDGAREKLFF
TRBJ2-7 | many | TRBV2 | 17 | . | TGTGCCAGCAGTGAACCCAGGACAGCCCCGAGCTCCTACGAGCAGTACTTC | CASSEPRTAPSSYEQYF
TRBJ2-1 | . | TRBV10-3 | 15 | . | TGTGCCATCAGTGGAGCGGGCCCGGCGGGAAATGAGCAGTTCTTC | CAISGAGPAGNEQFF
TRBJ1-2 | many | TRBV6-5 | 14 | . | TGTGCCAGCAGTTATACACGGGAGGGTGATGGCTACACCTTC | CASSYTREGDGYTF
TRBJ2-6 | many | TRBV28 | 16 | . | TGTGCCAGCATGAACGGGGGGCACTCTGGGGCCAACGTCCTGACTTTC | CASMNGGHSGANVLTF
TRBJ2-5 | . | TRBV13 | 15 | . | TGTGCCAGCAGCTCCCGCCGGATTGACAGAGAGACCCAGTACTTC | CASSSRRIDRETQYF
TRBJ1-1 | few | TRBV29-1 | 18 | . | TGCAGCGTTGAAGATCATGGGTCCAACCCCGGAATGAACACTGAAGCTTTCTTT | CSVEDHGSNPGMNTEAFF
TRBJ1-1 | few | TRBV5-4 | 15 | . | TGTGCCAGCAGCTTGGGGCAGTACATGAACACTGAAGCTTTCTTT | CASSLGQYMNTEAFF
TRBJ1-1 | . | TRBV9 | 13 | . | TGTGCCAGCAGCGTAGAACGGACCAGTGAAGCTTTCTTT | CASSVERTSEAFF
TRBJ1-4 | . | TRBV10-3 | 16 | TRBD1 | TGTGCCATCAGTGATTCTGCCGGGACAGGTAACGAAAAACTGTTTTTT | CAISDSAGTGNEKLFF
TRBJ1-1 | few | TRBV6-9 | 14 | . | TGTGCCAGCAGTTACTCCGGGTCGCACACTGAAGCTTTCTTT | CASSYSGSHTEAFF
TRBJ2-7 | . | TRBV27 | 15 | . | TGTGCCAGCAGTTTGTTGACAGGAGGCACTTCCGAGCAGTACTTC | CASSLLTGGTSEQYF
TRBJ1-4 | few | TRBV20-1 | 15 | . | TGCAGTGCTAGAGACTTAATCACAACTAATGAAAAACTGTTTTTT | CSARDLITTNEKLFF
TRBJ1-2 | . | TRBV6-1 | 11 | . | TGTGCGATTGGACGGTACAACGGCTACACCTTC | CAIGRYNGYTF
TRBJ1-1 | few | TRBV5-1 | 14 | . | TGCGCCAGCAGCTTGGCCCCAGGTGGCACTGAAGCTTTCTTT | CASSLAPGGTEAFF
TRBJ2-7 | many | TRBV6-1 | 12 | . | TGTGCCAGCAGACAGGGATCCTACGAGCAGTACTTC | CASRQGSYEQYF
TRBJ1-1 | . | TRBV30 | 13 | TRBD1 | TGTGCCTGGAGTCACAGGGGAGGCACTGAAGCTTTCTTT | CAWSHRGGTEAFF
TRBJ1-2 | . | TRBV30 | 12 | . | TGTGCCTGGAGACGGGGAAACTATGGCTACACCTTC | CAWRRGNYGYTF
TRBJ2-7 | . | TRBV28 | 14 | TRBD2 | TGTGCCAGCAGTTTCGCGAAGCGGGAGTTCGAGCAGTACTTC | CASSFAKREFEQYF
TRBJ2-7 | . | TRBV9 | 13 | TRBD2 | TGTGCCAGCAGCGTAACCGGGACTAGCGAGCAGTACTTC | CASSVTGTSEQYF
TRBJ2-7 | . | TRBV7-9 | 14 | TRBD1 | TGTGCCAGCAGCTCGGACAGGGAATCCTACGAGCAGTACTTC | CASSSDRESYEQYF
TRBJ1-2 | . | TRBV6-1 | 16 | . | TGTGCCAGCAGTCCTGCCTTGGAAGGAGTGGAGTATGGCTACACCTTC | CASSPALEGVEYGYTF
TRBJ1-4 | few | TRBV27 | 15 | . | TGTGCCAGCAGTTGGTCCCAGTGGACTAATGAAAAACTGTTTTTT | CASSWSQWTNEKLFF
TRBJ1-6 | many | TRBV18 | 15 | . | TGTGCCAGCTCACCGTCCAGCTCCTATAATTCACCCCTCCACTTT | CASSPSSSYNSPLHF
TRBJ2-5 | once | TRBV15 | 15 | . | TGTGCAACCGGTGGCATACCGACACCTAGAGAGACCCAGTACTTC | CATGGIPTPRETQYF
TRBJ1-1 | . | TRBV7-6 | 14 | . | TGTGCCAGCAGCTTAGTTTCCATTCACACTGAAGCTTTCTTT | CASSLVSIHTEAFF
TRBJ1-1 | few | TRBV6-1 | 14 | . | TGTGCCAGCGGGGGCCGTCCTTGGAACACTGAAGCTTTCTTT | CASGGRPWNTEAFF
TRBJ2-7 | . | TRBV7-3 | 15 | . | TGTGCCAGCAGCGAAGGGACCTTCGGACCCTACGAGCAGTACTTC | CASSEGTFGPYEQYF
TRBJ1-4 | many | TRBV10-3 | 13 | . | TGTGCCATCAGAGGACAGAATAATGAAAAACTGTTTTTT | CAIRGQNNEKLFF
TRBJ1-1 | few | TRBV13 | 14 | . | TGTGCCAGCAGGCACCACAGGGTCGGCACTGAAGCTTTCTTT | CASRHHRVGTEAFF
TRBJ2-2 | few | TRBV11-3 | 15 | . | TGTGCCAGCAGCTTAGGGGACTGGGACACCGGGGAGCTGTTTTTT | CASSLGDWDTGELFF
TRBJ2-7 | . | TRBV10-3 | 14 | . | TGTGCCATCAGATCCATGGAGGCCCCCTACGAGCAGTACTTC | CAIRSMEAPYEQYF
TRBJ1-4 | . | TRBV19 | 13 | . | TGTGCCAGTAGTATCCTCGCCGGCGAAAAACTGTTTTTT | CASSILAGEKLFF
TRBJ1-2 | many | TRBV27 | 14 | TRBD1 | TGTGCCAGCAGTTCAGAGGACAGGGCTAGTGGCTACACCTTC | CASSSEDRASGYTF
TRBJ2-7 | few | TRBV20-1 | 13 | . | TGCAGTGCTAGAGGTCCGCCTGGGTACGAGCAGTACTTC | CSARGPPGYEQYF
TRBJ1-1 | few | TRBV5-1 | 14 | TRBD1 | TGCGCCAGCGGGGGAGGGACAGGTAACACTGAAGCTTTCTTT | CASGGGTGNTEAFF
TRBJ1-6 | . | TRBV7-2 | 14 | TRBD1 | TGTGCCAGCAGCCCCCGGGACAGGGTATCACCCCTCCACTTT | CASSPRDRVSPLHF
TRBJ1-5 | few | TRBV27 | 15 | . | TGTGCCAGCAGTCCCCGCGGGGCCAGCAATCAGCCCCAGCATTTT | CASSPRGASNQPQHF
TRBJ2-3 | few | TRBV2 | 16 | TRBD2 | TGTGCCAGCAGTGAGTGGCGGGAGGTGGACACAGATACGCAGTATTTT | CASSEWREVDTDTQYF
TRBJ2-7 | many | TRBV2 | 14 | . | TGTGCCAGCAGTGAGATTCAGGGATCCTACGAGCAGTACTTC | CASSEIQGSYEQYF
TRBJ2-2 | few | TRBV10-2 | 14 | TRBD1 | TGCGCCAGCAGAACCGACAGGGACACCGGGGAGCTGTTTTTT | CASRTDRDTGELFF
TRBJ2-2 | . | TRBV11-2 | 13 | . | TGTGCCAGCAGCTTAATCGGCCCCGGGGAGCTGTTTTTT | CASSLIGPGELFF
TRBJ1-2 | . | TRBV5-1 | 15 | . | TGCGCCAGCAGCTTGGACGGGTCCGCTAACTATGGCTACACCTTC | CASSLDGSANYGYTF
TRBJ2-2 | few | TRBV12-3/TRBV12-4 | 13 | . | TGTGCCAGCAGTTTCCTCCAGGCCGGGGAGCTGTTTTTT | CASSFLQAGELFF
TRBJ1-3 | few | TRBV12-3/TRBV12-4 | 16 | TRBD1 | TGTGCCAGCAGTTTAAGACAGGGGATCTCTGGAAACACCATATATTTT | CASSLRQGISGNTIYF
TRBJ2-2 | few | TRBV11-2 | 16 | TRBD1 | TGTGCCAGCAGCCCCCGACGGACAGGAAACACCGGGGAGCTGTTTTTT | CASSPRRTGNTGELFF
TRBJ2-7 | . | TRBV7-9 | 17 | TRBD2 | TGTGCCAGCAGCTCGAGGACTAGCGGGAGATTCTCCTACGAGCAGTACTTC | CASSSRTSGRFSYEQYF
TRBJ2-7 | many | TRBV27 | 15 | . | TGTGCCAGCAGCCTCAATCGAGGGAGCTCCTACGAGCAGTACTTC | CASSLNRGSSYEQYF